A selection of T cell receptor beta chains follows, all from one sample in a study of a mutant IDH1 vaccine in newly diagnosed glioma. These receptors lack a known antigen. Measured with immunoSEQ multiplex PCR; TCRdb has only the in-frame clones, and not every one. The top ten hold about an eighth of the sample, which has tens of thousands of clones, roughly 84% seen once. Material: PBMCs, obtained from a glioma patient whose treatment included an IDH1 peptide vaccine. The receptors were sampled from a man younger than 35 with glioma. CDR3s include the opening cysteine and the closing phenylalanine or tryptophan. The D gene is left open where the match is weak. The size of a clone is reported for some rows only, either as once, few or many, or as a class for expanded clones.

j_call | clone_size | v_call | d_call | cdr3_nt | cdr3_aa
TRBJ2-7 | NA | TRBV30 | NA | TGTGCCTGGAGTCGAATAGAACGATACTACGAGCAGTACTTC | CAWSRIERYYEQYF
TRBJ2-7 | NA | TRBV10-3 | NA | TGTGCCATCAGTGAGTCGGGAGGGGGTCTCAAGCAGTACTTC | CAISESGGGLKQYF
TRBJ1-5 | NA | TRBV27 | NA | TGTGCCAGCAGTTTTTGGGGCAATCAGCCCCAGCATTTT | CASSFWGNQPQHF
TRBJ2-2 | NA | TRBV19 | NA | TGTGCCAGTAGTATAGTTAACACGAACACCGGGGAGCTGTTTTTT | CASSIVNTNTGELFF
TRBJ2-5 | NA | TRBV6-5 | TRBD1 | TGTGCCAGCAGTTACTCAGACAGGGAATATGAGACCCAGTACTTC | CASSYSDREYETQYF
TRBJ2-7 | NA | TRBV28 | NA | TGTGCCAGCAGTTTAAGTGACTCTAGGGCTCTAGACGAGCAGTACTTC | CASSLSDSRALDEQYF
TRBJ1-6 | NA | TRBV5-4 | NA | TGTGCCAGCAGCTCAGTCGGAGGGTTCGGTGGTTCACCCCTCCACTTT | CASSSVGGFGGSPLHF
TRBJ1-5 | few | TRBV2 | TRBD1 | TGTGCCAGCACCCAGGGGGGGAGGCGCTATCAGCCCCAGCATTTT | CASTQGGRRYQPQHF
TRBJ2-6 | NA | TRBV5-1 | NA | TGCGCCAGCACACTTTACTCTGGGGCCAACGTCCTGACTTTC | CASTLYSGANVLTF
TRBJ2-3 | NA | TRBV6-6 | NA | TGTGCCAGCAGTAACACAGATACGCAGTATTTT | CASSNTDTQYF
TRBJ2-7 | NA | TRBV27 | NA | TGTGCCAGCAGTTTCTACATTGGAGATGGCTACGAGCAGTACTTC | CASSFYIGDGYEQYF
TRBJ2-3 | once | TRBV27 | TRBD2 | TGTGCCAGCAGTCGACTAGCGGGTACAAGCACAGATACGCAGTATTTT | CASSRLAGTSTDTQYF
TRBJ2-7 | NA | TRBV6-5 | NA | TGTGCCAGCAGCCCCCGGCCAGTCCCCTCCTACGAGCAGTACTTC | CASSPRPVPSYEQYF
TRBJ1-1 | NA | TRBV18 | TRBD1 | TGTGCCAGCTCACCATGGCAGGGGGAAGGCACTGAAGCTTTCTTT | CASSPWQGEGTEAFF
TRBJ1-1 | NA | TRBV7-9 | TRBD1 | TGTGCCAGCAGCTTACCAGACAGGGAGGGGACTGAAGCTTTCTTT | CASSLPDREGTEAFF
TRBJ2-7 | NA | TRBV2 | NA | TGTGCCAGCAGTGATCCCCAGCAGATTTTCTACGAGCAGTACTTC | CASSDPQQIFYEQYF
TRBJ2-2 | NA | TRBV9 | TRBD2 | TGTGCCAGCAGCGTTAGCGGGAGGGCCCCCGGGGAGCTGTTTTTT | CASSVSGRAPGELFF
TRBJ1-4 | few | TRBV7-9 | TRBD1 | TGTGCCAGCAGCCCGACAGGGGGCTTGGCTAATGAAAAACTGTTTTTT | CASSPTGGLANEKLFF
TRBJ1-1 | NA | TRBV9 | TRBD1 | TGTGCCAGCAGCGTTAGGCAGGGGGAATCTGAAGCTTTCTTT | CASSVRQGESEAFF
TRBJ1-4 | NA | TRBV7-2 | NA | TGTGCCAGCAGCTTTCGGAGGGGCTTTAATGAAAAACTGTTTTTT | CASSFRRGFNEKLFF
TRBJ1-2 | NA | TRBV6-5 | TRBD1 | TGTGCCAGCAGTCCAGGGACAGGGAGCTATGGCTACACCTTC | CASSPGTGSYGYTF
TRBJ1-2 | NA | TRBV6-1 | NA | TGTGCCAGCAGTGAAGCGGGGGGTAATGGCTACACCTTC | CASSEAGGNGYTF
TRBJ2-3 | NA | TRBV4-3 | NA | TGCGCCAGCAGCCAAGAGAAAGTCATACAGGGCCCCCACACAGATACGCAGTATTTT | CASSQEKVIQGPHTDTQYF
TRBJ1-5 | NA | TRBV19 | TRBD1 | TGTGCCAGTACCCAAGGACAGGGGGTAAGCAATCAGCCCCAGCATTTT | CASTQGQGVSNQPQHF
TRBJ1-1 | NA | TRBV9 | TRBD1 | TGTGCCAGCAGCGTTTCCGGGACAGGGAACACTGAAGCTTTCTTT | CASSVSGTGNTEAFF
TRBJ2-7 | NA | TRBV5-1 | NA | TGCGCCAGCAGCCTCAACTCGGGACACACCTACGAGCAGTACTTC | CASSLNSGHTYEQYF
TRBJ1-1 | NA | TRBV6-6 | TRBD1 | TGTGCCAGCAGTTTCGGAACAGGGGGATTCACTGAAGCTTTCTTT | CASSFGTGGFTEAFF
TRBJ1-3 | NA | TRBV5-4 | TRBD1 | TGTGCCAGCAGCACCCTGGGACAGGGGGCTGGAAACACCATATATTTT | CASSTLGQGAGNTIYF
TRBJ2-7 | NA | TRBV6-6 | NA | TGTGCCAGCAGTTATACGGATTTCAGCTCCTACGAGCAGTACTTC | CASSYTDFSSYEQYF
TRBJ2-6 | NA | TRBV5-1 | NA | TGCGCCAGCAGCTTAGTCTCTGGGGCCAACGTCCTGACTTTC | CASSLVSGANVLTF
TRBJ2-5 | few | TRBV29-1 | NA | TGCAGCGTCCTCGGGACACAAGAGACCCAGTACTTC | CSVLGTQETQYF
TRBJ1-2 | few | TRBV27 | NA | TGTGCCAGCAGGCGAAATAGGGAAGACTATGGCTACACCTTC | CASRRNREDYGYTF
TRBJ2-7 | NA | TRBV30 | NA | TGTGCCTTGACCCGAGGGAGGTCCGGGGAGCCCCTCTACGAGCAGTACTTC | CALTRGRSGEPLYEQYF
TRBJ2-3 | NA | TRBV7-6 | NA | TGTGCCAGCAGCTTAGGTGGGGGAATACCTTCCACAGATACGCAGTATTTT | CASSLGGGIPSTDTQYF
TRBJ2-2 | NA | TRBV7-6 | NA | TGTGCCAGCAGCTTAAGGGACACCGGGGAGCTGTTTTTT | CASSLRDTGELFF
TRBJ1-2 | once | TRBV5-4 | TRBD1 | TGTGCCAGCAGCCAAGGACAGGCCCTAGCTAACTATGGCTACACCTTC | CASSQGQALANYGYTF
TRBJ2-1 | once | TRBV7-2 | TRBD2 | TGTGCCAGCAGCTTAAAGATAGCGGGTGAGCAGTTCTTC | CASSLKIAGEQFF
TRBJ1-3 | NA | TRBV4-3 | NA | TGCGCCAGCAGCCCAGAGGGAAACACCATATATTTT | CASSPEGNTIYF